Below, 7 T cell receptor beta chains from the same sample are listed, as sequenced in a study of OX40 agonist ivuxolimab in advanced cancers. Measured with immunoSEQ multiplex PCR; TCRdb has only the in-frame clones, and not every one. The sample includes tens of thousands of clones, around four fifths of them seen just once. The source was CD4+ or CD8+ T cells sorted from blood, collected in a trial of the OX40 agonist ivuxolimab. The receptors stem from an adult with an advanced solid tumor such as melanoma, head and neck, liver or kidney cancer.

The chain couples TRBV7-6 to TRBJ1-3, with 10 bases lining up with TRBD1. The germline gives CDR1 SGHVS, CDR2 FNYEAQ. V lost 2 bases and J lost 3; bases outside the gene matches: 4. CDR3 size: 16 residues. CDR3 DNA sequence: TGTGCCAGCAGCTTAAGTGGGACAGGGGTTGGAAACACCATATATTTT. It translates to CASSLSGTGVGNTIYF. The variable domain in full, completed from reference TRBV7-6 and TRBJ1-3, reads GAGVSQSPRYKVTKRGQDVALRCDPISGHVSLYWYRQALGQGPEFLTYFNYEAQQDKSGLPNDRFSAERPEGSISTLTIQRTEQRDSAMYRCASSLSGTGVGNTIYFGEGSWLTVV.

The rearrangement links TRBV11-1 to TRBJ1-1; 7 nucleotides agree with TRBD1. V was clipped by 5 bases and J by 1 base; unmatched bases: 4. The CDR3 contains 14 residues. Germline CDR1 reads SGHAT; CDR2 reads FQDESV (reference sequence). CDR3 sequence (DNA): TGTGCCAGCAGCGGAGGGACAGCGAACACTGAAGCTTTCTTT. Protein product: CASSGGTANTEAFF.

The chain recombines TRBV18 with TRBJ1-1; TRBD1 might be the D (5 bases). Germline V gene lookup returns CDR1 KGHSH and CDR2 LQKENI. Trimming left V 3 bases short and J 4 bases short, with 21 bases between. The CDR3 contains 17 residues. CDR3 sequence (DNA): TGTGCCAGCTCACCGCGGAGTTCCGTGGGTCAGGGCACTGAAGCTTTCTTT. This encodes CASSPRSSVGQGTEAFF.

V and J are TRBV4-3 and TRBJ2-5; D is uncertain. There are 15 residues in the CDR3. Per the germline V gene, CDR1 is LGHNA and CDR2 is YSLEER. The V gene lost 0 bases and the J gene lost 7 bases, with 15 bases spanning the gap. For the CDR3, the DNA is TGCGCCAGCAGCCAAGATGACGGTGGTTTAGCGACCCAGTACTTC. It codes for CASSQDDGGLATQYF.

In this sample, this clone turned up once. The V call is TRBV5-5, the J call TRBJ2-1, with 13 bases lining up with TRBD2. Per the germline V gene, CDR1 is SGHKS and CDR2 is YYEKEE (reference sequence). The CDR3 is 19 amino acids. V dropped 7 bases and J dropped 0; count of bases not matched to a gene: 13. The CDR3 protein is CASGFPTSGGPSSYNEQFF. The CDR3 DNA reads TGTGCCAGCGGTTTCCCGACTAGCGGGGGGCCAAGCTCCTACAATGAGCAGTTCTTC. The full variable domain, its missing parts supplied by reference TRBV5-5 and TRBJ2-1, is DAGVTQSPTHLIKTRGQQVTLRCSPISGHKSVSWYQQVLGQGPQFIFQYYEKEERGRGNFPDRFSARQFPNYSSELNVNALLLGDSALYLCASGFPTSGGPSSYNEQFFGPGTRLTVL.

This rearrangement joins TRBV4-3 to TRBJ1-2; D is possibly TRBD1 (5 bases). Germline V gene lookup returns CDR1 LGHNA and CDR2 YSLEER. V was shortened by 0 bases and J by 4 bases, with 15 bases between the two germline ends. CDR3 length: 16 amino acids. The CDR3 loop is CASSQDISPGGYGYTF. The CDR3 DNA sequence: TGCGCCAGCAGCCAAGATATATCTCCCGGGGGCTATGGCTACACCTTC.

The V gene is TRBV7-9, the J gene TRBJ2-7; possibly TRBD1 for D (5 bases). This CDR3 is built from 15 residues. Germline-derived CDR1 and CDR2 are SEHNR and FQNEAQ (reference sequence). The V gene lost 1 base and the J gene lost 0 bases, with 10 bases spanning the gap. The CDR3 DNA is TGTGCCAGCAGCTTAGTACAGGATAGCTCCTACGAGCAGTACTTC. It encodes CASSLVQDSSYEQYF.